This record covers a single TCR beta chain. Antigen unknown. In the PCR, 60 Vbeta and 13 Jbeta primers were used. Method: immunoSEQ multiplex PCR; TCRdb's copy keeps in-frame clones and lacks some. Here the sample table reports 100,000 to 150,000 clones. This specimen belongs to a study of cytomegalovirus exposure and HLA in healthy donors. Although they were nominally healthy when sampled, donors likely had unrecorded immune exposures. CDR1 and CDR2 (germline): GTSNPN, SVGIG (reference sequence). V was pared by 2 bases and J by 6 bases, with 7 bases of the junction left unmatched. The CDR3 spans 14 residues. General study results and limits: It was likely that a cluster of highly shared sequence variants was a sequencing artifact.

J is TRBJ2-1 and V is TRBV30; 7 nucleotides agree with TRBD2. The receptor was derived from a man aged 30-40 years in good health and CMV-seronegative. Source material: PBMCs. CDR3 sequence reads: CAWSLGAGVNEQFF. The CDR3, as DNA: TGTGCCTGGAGTTTAGGGGCGGGGGTCAATGAGCAGTTCTTC.